These T cell receptor beta chains were read from a single sample in a study of T cell responses to AZD1222 COVID-19 vaccine. Clones were read by immunoSEQ multiplex PCR, and TCRdb kept only the in-frame ones, dropping some. The sample contains approximately 120,000 clones, around 87% of which appear only once. The sample in question was peripheral blood, obtained 28 days after the second AZD1222 dose. The receptors derive from an adult who received the AZD1222 COVID-19 vaccine. The CDR3 runs from the conserved cysteine through the conserved F or W. Each record gives: clone size, D gene, CDR3 length, V gene, J gene, CDR3 DNA, CDR3 protein. D genes are given only for firm matches. Expanded clones are given a class, and other clones once, few, many or no size at all.

>-|TRBD2|19|TRBV13|TRBJ2-5
TGTGCCAGCAGCCCAAAGGGGTGGGGACTAGCGGAGTACCAAGAGACCCAGTACTTC
CASSPKGWGLAEYQETQYF
>-|-|15|TRBV19|TRBJ1-3
TGTGCCAGTAGCCGGGCCGGCAGGGCTGGAAACACCATATATTTT
CASSRAGRAGNTIYF
>-|-|12|TRBV6-5|TRBJ1-1
TGTGCCAGCAGTTACACGGGGACTGAAGCTTTCTTT
CASSYTGTEAFF
>-|-|13|TRBV9|TRBJ1-1
TGTGCCAGCAGCGTAGGGAGTTGGGGAGAAGCTTTCTTT
CASSVGSWGEAFF
>-|-|13|TRBV12-3/TRBV12-4|TRBJ1-6
TGTGCCAGCAGATTTGCCGTGGTATCACCCCTCCACTTT
CASRFAVVSPLHF
>-|-|16|TRBV7-9|TRBJ2-5
TGTGCCAGCAGCTTGACCACAGGGTTGAGTTCGGAGACCCAGTACTTC
CASSLTTGLSSETQYF
>-|TRBD1|15|TRBV18|TRBJ1-5
TGTGCCAGCTCAGCGGACAGGGGGGAGGCGCAGCCCCAGCATTTT
CASSADRGEAQPQHF
>once|-|15|TRBV9|TRBJ1-5
TGTGCCAGCAGCGCGTCGCACGGAGGTGGGCAGCCCCAGCATTTT
CASSASHGGGQPQHF
>-|-|12|TRBV19|TRBJ1-4
TGTGCCGCCAGGACGGCGGGGGAAAAACTGTTTTTT
CAARTAGEKLFF
>-|-|15|TRBV5-5|TRBJ2-1
TGTGCCAGCAGCTTGGCGGGGAGTGGCTACAATGAGCAGTTCTTC
CASSLAGSGYNEQFF
>-|-|15|TRBV30|TRBJ1-3
TGTGCCTCCTTCCAGTGGGGGTTCTCTGGAAACACCATATATTTT
CASFQWGFSGNTIYF
>-|-|13|TRBV7-2|TRBJ1-5
TGTGCCAGCAGCCAGACGAAATTCCAGCCCCAGCATTTT
CASSQTKFQPQHF
>-|TRBD1|15|TRBV9|TRBJ1-1
TGTGCCAGCAGCGACGACAGGGTCGGGGCCACTGAAGCTTTCTTT
CASSDDRVGATEAFF
>few|-|17|TRBV7-8|TRBJ1-5
TGTGCCAGCAGCTTATCAAAGGCACCCAGTCCCAATCAGCCCCAGCATTTT
CASSLSKAPSPNQPQHF
>once|-|17|TRBV27|TRBJ2-3
TGTGCCAGCAGTTTATCGGCCAATCGCCGGTTCACAGATACGCAGTATTTT
CASSLSANRRFTDTQYF
>-|TRBD2|16|TRBV28|TRBJ2-1
TGTGCCAGCAGCCCCCTGGGGACTAGCGATAACAATGAGCAGTTCTTC
CASSPLGTSDNNEQFF
>-|-|15|TRBV19|TRBJ2-2
TGTGCCAGTACCCCCGATAGGGCGAACACCGGGGAGCTGTTTTTT
CASTPDRANTGELFF
>once|-|15|TRBV5-1|TRBJ2-1
TGCGCCAGCAGCTTGGAACGGGGGGCGGTCTATGAGCAGTTCTTC
CASSLERGAVYEQFF
>-|TRBD2|17|TRBV4-1|TRBJ2-1
TGCGCCAGCAGCCGCACTACCGGGACTAGCGGCTACAATGAGCAGTTCTTC
CASSRTTGTSGYNEQFF
>-|TRBD1|15|TRBV2|TRBJ1-2
TGTGCCAGCAGTGGGTTCCAGGACAGGGCCTATGGCTACACCTTC
CASSGFQDRAYGYTF